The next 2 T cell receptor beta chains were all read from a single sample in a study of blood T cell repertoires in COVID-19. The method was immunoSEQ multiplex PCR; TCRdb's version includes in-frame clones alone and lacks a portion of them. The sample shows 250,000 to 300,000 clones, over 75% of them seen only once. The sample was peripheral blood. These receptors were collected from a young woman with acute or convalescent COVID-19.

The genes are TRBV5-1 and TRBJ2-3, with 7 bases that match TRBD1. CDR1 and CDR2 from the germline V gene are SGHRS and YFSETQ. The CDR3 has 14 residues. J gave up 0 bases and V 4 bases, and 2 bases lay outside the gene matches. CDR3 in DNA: TGCGCCAGCAGCAAGGACAGGAGCACAGATACGCAGTATTTT. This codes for CASSKDRSTDTQYF.

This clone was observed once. DNA for the CDR3: TGTGCCAGCAGCTTTTCCGGGACTAGCGGCTTCTACGAGCAGTACTTC. This encodes CASSFSGTSGFYEQYF. This rearrangement joins TRBV7-8 to TRBJ2-7; the match to TRBD2 covers 11 bases. This CDR3 region has 16 residues. The ends lost 3 bases at V and 3 bases at J; junction bases unmatched: 7. Germline values: CDR1 SGHVS, CDR2 FQNEAQ.